Listed here are 3 T cell receptor beta chains from one sample, sequenced in a study of cytomegalovirus exposure and HLA in healthy donors. A multiplex PCR was run with 60 Vbeta primers and 13 Jbeta primers. Only in-frame clones appear in the TCRdb table, and some are missing; sequencing was by immunoSEQ multiplex PCR. The sample comprises some 150,000 clones, approximately 78% of which are singletons, and more than 4% rests with the top ten. Specimen: PBMCs. Receptor source: a woman between 40 and 55 years old in good health and CMV-seropositive.

The chain carries TRBV7-2 and TRBJ2-7, with TRBD2 matching over 10 bases. Per the germline V gene, CDR1 is SGHTA and CDR2 is FQGNSA. The CDR3 length is 14 residues. V dropped 5 bases and J dropped 5; count of bases not matched to a gene: 6. CDR3 region: CASSPSSGRDEQYF. The CDR3 nucleotides are TGTGCCAGCAGCCCCTCTAGCGGGAGAGACGAGCAGTACTTC.

This chain joins TRBV28 and TRBJ2-7, with 10 nucleotides matching TRBD1. Trimming removed 5 bases from V and 2 bases from J; junction bases left unmatched: 6. CDR1 is MDHEN, CDR2 SYDVKM, per germline. This CDR3 region has 15 residues. CDR3 protein: CASSQTGTGAYEQYF. CDR3 DNA sequence: TGTGCCAGCAGTCAAACCGGGACAGGGGCCTACGAGCAGTACTTC.

The chain couples TRBV5-6 to TRBJ2-1; TRBD2 matches at 7 bases. Per germline, CDR1 SGHDT and CDR2 YYEEEE. The CDR3 is 13 amino acids. Trimming took 6 bases from V and 9 from J; bases not matched to a gene: 9. CDR3 in amino acids: CASIPRPSGEQFF. In DNA, the CDR3 is TGTGCCAGCATCCCCCGGCCTAGCGGTGAGCAGTTCTTC.